One and the same sample provided the 29 T cell receptor beta chains below, sequenced in a study of blood T cell repertoires in COVID-19. Generated by immunoSEQ multiplex PCR, the TCRdb table keeps only in-frame clones and is missing some. The data contain 200,000 to 250,000 clones, 75% to 90% of them seen just once; the ten biggest clones take up around 4%. The source material was PBMCs or T cells enriched from blood (not recorded which). These receptors were taken from a woman under 40 who had been exposed to COVID-19.

This clone was recorded once. This sequence joins TRBV6-5 and TRBJ1-2; D gene ambiguous. The CDR3 loop spans 13 amino acids. Trimming removed 7 bases at V and 2 bases at J, with 11 bases between. Germline CDR1 reads MNHEY; CDR2 reads SVGAGI. The DNA of the CDR3 is TGTGCCAGCACCGAAGGAGGGAACTATGGCTACACCTTC. Protein product: CASTEGGNYGYTF.

This clone has only one observation. This chain uses TRBV19 with TRBJ2-1; D gene uncertain. Trimming stripped 2 bases from V and 3 bases from J, with 11 bases between. The germline CDR1 and CDR2 sequences are LNHDA and SQIVND (reference sequence). The length of the CDR3 is 15 residues. CDR3 protein: CASSIRPGFYNEQFF. The CDR3 DNA reads TGTGCCAGTAGTATAAGGCCAGGATTCTACAATGAGCAGTTCTTC.

The chain recombines TRBV3-1 (or the pseudogene TRBV3-2) with TRBJ1-3; D gene unclear. The CDR3 extends over 15 amino acids. Per germline, CDR1 LGHDT and CDR2 YNNKEL (reference sequence). The ends were cut back, 1 base at V and 3 bases at J, with 10 bases in the middle. CDR3 protein: CASSQAGSGGNTIYF. CDR3 bases: TGTGCCAGCAGCCAAGCCGGGTCTGGTGGAAACACCATATATTTT.

The CDR3 sequence: CSASGSAGGQADTQYF. The DNA of the CDR3 is TGCAGTGCTAGTGGGTCCGCGGGGGGCCAAGCGGATACGCAGTATTTT. This rearrangement joins TRBV20-1 to TRBJ2-3; TRBD2 matches at 8 bases. This CDR3 region has 16 residues. J was trimmed by 6 bases and V by 3 bases; bases with no gene match: 14. Germline CDR1 DFQATT, CDR2 SNEGSKA (reference sequence).

The J gene is TRBJ2-1, the V gene TRBV5-1; D call uncertain. The ends were cut back, 4 bases at V and 9 bases at J, with 23 bases in the middle. Germline V gene lookup returns CDR1 SGHRS and CDR2 YFSETQ. The CDR3 consists of 16 residues. The CDR3 protein is CASSLVPRISEAEQFF. CDR3 DNA sequence: TGCGCCAGCAGCCTAGTCCCTCGGATTTCAGAGGCTGAGCAGTTCTTC.

The V call is TRBV4-1, the J call TRBJ1-2, with D perhaps matching TRBD1 (5 bases). Germline V CDR1 and CDR2: MGHRA, YSYEKL. The CDR3 is 14 amino acids. V was pared by 3 bases and J by 2 bases, with 10 bases between. CDR3 in amino acids: CASSHDQGNYGYTF. The CDR3 region has the DNA TGCGCCAGCAGCCACGACCAGGGAAACTATGGCTACACCTTC.

This chain links TRBV5-1 with TRBJ2-7, with TRBD2 matching over 7 bases. Trimming took 0 bases from V and 2 from J; bases not matched to a gene: 8. Germline V gene sequence: CDR1 SGHRS, CDR2 YFSETQ. The CDR3 contains 16 residues. The CDR3 is CASSLGGASGAYEQYF. The CDR3, as DNA: TGCGCCAGCAGCTTGGGCGGGGCTAGCGGTGCCTACGAGCAGTACTTC.

This clone was seen a single time. This chain links TRBV12-5 with TRBJ2-2; 8 bases are a match to TRBD2. The CDR3 extends over 14 amino acids. Germline CDR1 reads LGHNT; CDR2 reads FRNRAP. V was clipped by 4 bases and J by 4 bases; unmatched bases: 2. The CDR3 reads CASGSLAVTGELFF. CDR3 sequence (DNA): TGTGCTAGTGGTTCACTAGCGGTCACCGGGGAGCTGTTTTTT.

This clone was observed a handful of times. The chain employs TRBV12-5 and TRBJ1-1, with 8 bases matching TRBD1. The CDR3 is 14 residues long. Germline trimming cut 6 bases from V and 1 base from J; bases unmatched to any gene: 4. Germline lookup yields CDR1 LGHNT and CDR2 FRNRAP. The CDR3 DNA reads TGTGCTAGTGGGCAGGGGGCGAGGAACACTGAAGCTTTCTTT. Protein product: CASGQGARNTEAFF.

This chain connects TRBV5-1 to TRBJ2-1; 11 positions match TRBD2. Germline CDR1 is SGHRS and CDR2 is YFSETQ. This CDR3 comprises 15 residues. Losses at the gene ends were 0 bases for V and 9 bases for J; bases not matched to a gene: 5. CDR3 sequence (DNA): TGCGCCAGCAGCTTGGTGCTAGCGGGGGGAAGTGAGCAGTTCTTC. Its protein is CASSLVLAGGSEQFF.

V gene TRBV9 combines with J gene TRBJ1-2, with 10 bases matching TRBD1. Germline trimming cut 3 bases from V and 0 bases from J; bases unmatched to any gene: 8. This CDR3 comprises 17 residues. Per germline, CDR1 SGDLS and CDR2 YYNGEE. The CDR3: CASSERDRGGANYGYTF. CDR3 nucleotide sequence: TGTGCCAGCAGCGAGCGGGACAGGGGTGGAGCTAACTATGGCTACACCTTC.

The CDR3, as DNA: TGTGCCAGCAGCCTTCTTAACACCATATATTTT. This sequence encodes CASSLLNTIYF. The chain recombines TRBV3-1 (or the pseudogene TRBV3-2) with TRBJ1-3; D is unresolved. This CDR3 region has 11 residues. Germline CDR1 and CDR2: LGHDT and YNNKEL (reference sequence). The V and J ends lost 4 bases and 7 bases respectively, with 5 bases between them.

The chain carries TRBV11-3 and TRBJ1-4; D uncertain. The CDR3 is 11 amino acids. Deletions cut 5 bases from V and 10 bases from J, with 8 bases between. The germline CDR1 and CDR2 sequences are SGHNT and YENEEA. The CDR3 loop is CASSRGGKLFF. The CDR3 DNA sequence: TGTGCCAGCAGCCGAGGCGGAAAACTGTTTTTT.

This chain links TRBV30 with TRBJ1-5; TRBD1 matches 12 bases. The CDR3 contains 13 residues. Per germline, CDR1 GTSNPN and CDR2 SVGIG (reference sequence). V was clipped by 3 bases and J by 7 bases; unmatched bases: 1. CDR3 in DNA: TGTGCCTGGAGCGGGACAGGGGGCCAGCCCCAGCATTTT. Residues: CAWSGTGGQPQHF.

This chain links TRBV3-1 (or the pseudogene TRBV3-2) with TRBJ2-7; tentative D call: TRBD2 (6 bases). The V and J ends lost 0 bases and 5 bases respectively, with 23 bases between them. The CDR3 runs 18 residues. Germline V gene sequence: CDR1 LGHDT, CDR2 YNNKEL (reference sequence). CDR3 loop: CASSQEGGGRRRTNEQYF. The CDR3 DNA sequence: TGTGCCAGCAGCCAAGAGGGAGGCGGAAGACGCAGGACTAACGAGCAGTACTTC.

This chain connects TRBV18 to TRBJ2-3; D may be TRBD1 (6 bases). Trimming pared 1 base from V and 1 base from J, leaving 6 bases between. Germline V gene lookup returns CDR1 KGHSH and CDR2 LQKENI. The length of the CDR3 is 14 residues. CDR3 sequence (DNA): TGTGCCAGCTCACCACAGGGGGGCACAGATACGCAGTATTTT. Amino acids: CASSPQGGTDTQYF.

The chain uses TRBV29-1 and TRBJ2-3; TRBD2 matches at 11 bases. V shed 4 bases and J 3 bases; nucleotides not matched to a gene: 3. This CDR3 has 14 residues. Germline CDR1 reads SQVTM; CDR2 reads ANQGSEA. CDR3 in amino acids: CSVAGLAATDTQYF. For the CDR3, the DNA is TGCAGCGTTGCGGGACTAGCGGCAACAGATACGCAGTATTTT.

This clone occurred a few times. This rearrangement joins TRBV27 to TRBJ2-3, with a tentative D call TRBD1 (5 bases). Trimming removed 3 bases at V and 6 bases at J, with 10 bases between. The CDR3 extends over 13 amino acids. Germline V gives CDR1 MNHEY, CDR2 SMNVEV (reference sequence). As DNA, the CDR3 is TGTGCCAGCAGTTTGGCAGGGTTTGATACGCAGTATTTT. The encoded protein is CASSLAGFDTQYF.

This chain links TRBV6-5 with TRBJ2-7; 7 positions match TRBD1. The CDR3 has 15 amino acids. V dropped 2 bases and J dropped 5; count of bases not matched to a gene: 9. Germline V gene data show CDR1 as MNHEY and CDR2 as SVGAGI. CDR3 nucleotides: TGTGCCAGCAGTTACGGGTACAGGGGCGGGCACGAGCAGTACTTC. Translating gives CASSYGYRGGHEQYF.

The chain joins TRBV25-1 to TRBJ2-2, with D possibly matching TRBD2 (5 bases). Germline V gives CDR1 MGHDK, CDR2 SYGVNS. Trimming cost V 2 bases and J 3 bases, with 7 bases left between them. The length of the CDR3 is 14 residues. The DNA for the CDR3 is TGTGCCAGCAGTGAACGGGAATACACCGGGGAGCTGTTTTTT. Amino acids: CASSEREYTGELFF. The complete variable domain, with remaining parts taken from reference TRBV25-1 and TRBJ2-2, reads EADIYQTPRYLVIGTGKKITLECSQTMGHDKMYWYQQDPGMELHLIHYSYGVNSTEKGDLSSESTVSRIRTEHFPLTLESARPSHTSQYLCASSEREYTGELFFGEGSRLTVL.

The gene calls are TRBV2 and TRBJ1-2; TRBD1 aligns across 7 bases. The CDR3 has 14 amino acids. Germline V gene lookup returns CDR1 SNHLY and CDR2 FYNNEI. V was pared by 6 bases and J by 0 bases, with 4 bases of the junction left unmatched. This chain's CDR3 is CASRKGQSNYGYTF. The CDR3 bases are TGTGCCAGCAGGAAGGGACAGTCTAACTATGGCTACACCTTC.

This sequence joins TRBV7-9 and TRBJ1-4, with no clear D. The V gene lost 1 base and the J gene lost 10 bases, with 13 bases spanning the gap. Germline-derived CDR1 and CDR2 are SEHNR and FQNEAQ (reference sequence). This CDR3 contains 14 residues. In DNA, the CDR3 is TGTGCCAGCAGCTTAGAGGTGGAGCTGGCAAAACTGTTTTTT. The encoded protein is CASSLEVELAKLFF. The full variable domain, its missing parts supplied by reference TRBV7-9 and TRBJ1-4, is DTGVSQNPRHKITKRGQNVTFRCDPISEHNRLYWYRQTLGQGPEFLTYFQNEAQLEKSRLLSDRFSAERPKGSFSTLEIQRTEQGDSAMYLCASSLEVELAKLFFGSGTQLSVL.

The rearrangement uses TRBV19 and TRBJ2-7; 9 positions match TRBD2. Germline CDR1 is LNHDA and CDR2 is SQIVND (reference sequence). V lost 6 bases and J lost 3; bases outside the gene matches: 6. The CDR3 is made up of 14 amino acids. The CDR3 region is CASSLGLASYEQYF. The CDR3 DNA reads TGTGCCAGTAGCCTTGGACTAGCGAGCTACGAGCAGTACTTC.

This clone was observed once. This chain uses TRBV29-1 with TRBJ2-3; 8 bases align to TRBD2. This CDR3 region has 15 residues. In germline, CDR1 is SQVTM, CDR2 ANQGSEA. V lost 1 base and J lost 5; bases outside the gene matches: 8. In DNA, the CDR3 is TGCAGCGTTGAAGGTGCGGGGGGTCGGGGAGATACGCAGTATTTT. This codes for CSVEGAGGRGDTQYF.

The V gene is TRBV5-1, the J gene TRBJ1-2; perhaps TRBD1 as D (6 bases). This CDR3 has 13 amino acids. The V end was cut by 2 bases, the J end by 8 bases, with 13 bases between. CDR1 and CDR2 (germline): SGHRS, YFSETQ. The CDR3 here is CASSFWQGIGYTF. The CDR3 DNA follows: TGCGCCAGCAGCTTTTGGCAGGGGATAGGCTACACCTTC.

There are a few counts of this clone. The chain combines TRBV29-1 with TRBJ2-7; D is possibly TRBD1 (6 bases). This CDR3 region has 12 residues. Germline CDR1 is SQVTM and CDR2 is ANQGSEA. V shed 5 bases and J shed 3 bases, with 11 bases lying between them. The CDR3 loop reads CSVWGQGYEQYF. CDR3 coding DNA: TGCAGCGTTTGGGGGCAGGGCTACGAGCAGTACTTC.

The chain is built from TRBV5-4 and TRBJ2-7, with 12 bases that match TRBD2. Germline lookup yields CDR1 SGHNT and CDR2 YYREEE (reference sequence). V shed 3 bases, J shed 1 base, and the junction held 11 bases outside the gene matches. The CDR3 length is 18 residues. CDR3 DNA: TGTGCCAGCAGCTCCCTGACTAGCGGGGGCCCTTCGTCCTACGAGCAGTACTTC. Translating it yields CASSSLTSGGPSSYEQYF.

This clone was recorded a few times. This chain joins TRBV3-1 (or the pseudogene TRBV3-2) and TRBJ2-7; 8 bases are a match to TRBD1. The V gene end was trimmed by 4 bases and the J gene end by 7 bases; junction bases not matched to a gene: 9. The length of the CDR3 is 14 residues. CDR1 is LGHDT, CDR2 YNNKEL, per germline (reference sequence). CDR3 in amino acids: CASSRGQGAREQYF. CDR3 bases: TGTGCCAGCAGCCGAGGACAGGGTGCTCGAGAGCAGTACTTC.

This clone has more than one count but fewer than ten. The genes are TRBV18 and TRBJ2-7; possible D gene TRBD1, 6 bases. Germline values: CDR1 KGHSH, CDR2 LQKENI. The ends were cut back, 2 bases at V and 2 bases at J, with 19 bases in the middle. The CDR3 extends over 17 amino acids. The CDR3 protein is CASSPLALPGQAYEQYF. The CDR3 DNA reads as TGTGCCAGCTCACCATTGGCTTTACCGGGACAAGCCTACGAGCAGTACTTC.